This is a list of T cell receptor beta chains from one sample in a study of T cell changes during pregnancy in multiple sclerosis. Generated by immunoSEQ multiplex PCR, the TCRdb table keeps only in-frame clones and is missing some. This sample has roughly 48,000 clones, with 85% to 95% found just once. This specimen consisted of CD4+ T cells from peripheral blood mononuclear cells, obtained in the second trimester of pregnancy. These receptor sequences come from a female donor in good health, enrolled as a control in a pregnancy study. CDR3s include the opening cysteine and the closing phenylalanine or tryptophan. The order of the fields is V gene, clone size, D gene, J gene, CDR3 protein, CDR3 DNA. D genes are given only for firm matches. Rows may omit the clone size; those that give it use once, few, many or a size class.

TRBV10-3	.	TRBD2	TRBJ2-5	CAISGLAGGKETQYF	TGTGCCATCAGTGGGCTAGCGGGGGGAAAAGAGACCCAGTACTTC
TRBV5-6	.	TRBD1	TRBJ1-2	CASSYYRGDSYGYTF	TGTGCCAGCAGTTACTACAGGGGCGACAGCTATGGCTACACCTTC
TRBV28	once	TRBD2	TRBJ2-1	CASSVGTSGPYNEQFF	TGTGCCAGCAGTGTCGGGACTAGCGGGCCCTACAATGAGCAGTTCTTC
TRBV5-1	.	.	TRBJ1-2	CASSLTANYGYTF	TGCGCCAGCAGCTTGACAGCTAACTATGGCTACACCTTC
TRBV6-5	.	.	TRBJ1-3	CASRGSGNTIYF	TGTGCCAGCCGGGGGTCTGGAAACACCATATATTTT
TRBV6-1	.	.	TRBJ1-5	CASSEAGGPQHF	TGTGCCAGCAGTGAAGCGGGGGGACCCCAGCATTTT
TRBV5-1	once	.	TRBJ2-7	CASSFAGLYEQYF	TGCGCCAGCAGCTTTGCGGGCCTCTACGAGCAGTACTTC
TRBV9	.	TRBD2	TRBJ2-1	CASSAGTSGIGASYNEQFF	TGTGCCAGCAGCGCCGGGACTAGCGGGATCGGGGCCTCCTACAATGAGCAGTTCTTC
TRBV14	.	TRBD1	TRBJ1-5	CASSQARTGNSNQPQHF	TGTGCCAGCAGCCAAGCCCGGACAGGCAATAGCAATCAGCCCCAGCATTTT
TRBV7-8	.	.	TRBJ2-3	CASSPPREDTQYF	TGTGCCAGCAGCCCCCCCAGGGAAGATACGCAGTATTTT
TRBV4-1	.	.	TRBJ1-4	CASSQGSKEKLFF	TGCGCCAGCAGCCAGGGGAGTAAGGAAAAACTGTTTTTT
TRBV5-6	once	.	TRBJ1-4	CASSLWGGGEKLFF	TGTGCCAGCAGCTTGTGGGGGGGCGGTGAAAAACTGTTTTTT
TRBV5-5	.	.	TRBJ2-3	CASRRQPTDTQYF	TGTGCCAGCAGGCGACAGCCGACAGATACGCAGTATTTT
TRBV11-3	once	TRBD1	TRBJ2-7	CASSLVCLIGDRSYEQYF	TGTGCCAGCAGCTTAGTATGTCTTATTGGGGACAGGTCCTACGAGCAGTACTTC
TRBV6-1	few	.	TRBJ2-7	CASRNGYEQYF	TGTGCCAGCAGGAACGGCTACGAGCAGTACTTC
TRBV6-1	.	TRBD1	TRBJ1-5	CASMDRGFNQPQHF	TGTGCCAGCATGGACAGGGGGTTCAATCAGCCCCAGCATTTT
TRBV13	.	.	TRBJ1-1	CASSLYLPNIMNTEAFF	TGTGCCAGCAGCTTATACCTCCCGAACATAATGAACACTGAAGCTTTCTTT
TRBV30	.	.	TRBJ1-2	CAWSVRQGGTF	TGTGCCTGGAGTGTACGCCAGGGCGGAACCTTC
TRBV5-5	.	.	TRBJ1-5	CASSLSGQPQHF	TGTGCCAGCAGCTTGTCGGGTCAGCCCCAGCATTTT
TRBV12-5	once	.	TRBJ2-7	CASGRDNEQYF	TGTGCTAGTGGCCGCGACAACGAGCAGTACTTC
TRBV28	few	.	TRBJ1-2	CASSPRTPLGGYTF	TGTGCCAGCAGTCCCCGGACACCCCTCGGGGGCTACACCTTC
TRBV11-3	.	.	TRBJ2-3	CASSLKGGSTDTQYF	TGTGCCAGCAGCTTAAAGGGGGGGTCCACAGATACGCAGTATTTT
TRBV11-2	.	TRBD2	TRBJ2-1	CASSLTGLAGAISYNEQFF	TGTGCCAGCAGCCTTACGGGACTAGCGGGAGCTATCTCCTACAATGAGCAGTTCTTC
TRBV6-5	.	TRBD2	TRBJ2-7	CASSLRSGRASEQYF	TGTGCCAGTAGCCTTCGGAGCGGGAGGGCCAGCGAGCAGTACTTC
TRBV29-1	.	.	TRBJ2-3	CSVEWGQLTDTQYF	TGCAGCGTTGAATGGGGGCAGCTCACAGATACGCAGTATTTT
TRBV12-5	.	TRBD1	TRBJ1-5	CASGLPGQGGSQPQHF	TGTGCTAGTGGTCTCCCCGGACAGGGAGGGAGTCAGCCCCAGCATTTT
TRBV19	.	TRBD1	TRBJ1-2	CASSIQTGTGYGYTF	TGTGCCAGTAGTATCCAGACAGGGACGGGCTATGGCTACACCTTC
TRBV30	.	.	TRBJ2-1	CACGSYNEQFF	TGTGCCTGCGGGTCCTACAATGAGCAGTTCTTC
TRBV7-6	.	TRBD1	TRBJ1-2	CASSLRDSDLYGYTF	TGTGCCAGCAGCTTAAGGGACAGTGACCTCTATGGCTACACCTTC
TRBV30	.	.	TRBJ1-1	CAWRSTVNTEAFF	TGTGCCTGGAGAAGTACGGTAAACACTGAAGCTTTCTTT
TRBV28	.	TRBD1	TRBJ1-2	CASRDRGRGGYTF	TGTGCCAGCCGGGACAGGGGGCGCGGTGGCTACACCTTC
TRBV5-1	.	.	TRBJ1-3	CASSPNRDTYTIYF	TGCGCCAGCAGCCCCAACCGGGACACATACACCATATATTTT
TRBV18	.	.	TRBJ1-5	CASSPGQTNQPQHF	TGTGCCAGCTCACCCGGACAGACCAATCAGCCCCAGCATTTT
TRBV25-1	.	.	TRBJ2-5	CASSRAGGETQYF	TGTGCCAGCAGTCGGGCCGGAGGCGAGACCCAGTACTTC